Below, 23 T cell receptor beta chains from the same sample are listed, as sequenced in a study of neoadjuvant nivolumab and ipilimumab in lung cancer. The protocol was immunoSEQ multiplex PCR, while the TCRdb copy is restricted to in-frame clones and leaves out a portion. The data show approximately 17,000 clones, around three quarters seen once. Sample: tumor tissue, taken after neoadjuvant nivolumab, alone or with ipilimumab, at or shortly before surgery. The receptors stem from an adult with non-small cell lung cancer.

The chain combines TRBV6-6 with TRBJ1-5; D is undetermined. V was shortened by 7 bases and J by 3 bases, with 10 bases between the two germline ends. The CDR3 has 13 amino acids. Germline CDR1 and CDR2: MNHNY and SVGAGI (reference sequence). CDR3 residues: CASTHSYNQPQHF. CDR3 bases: TGTGCCAGCACCCACTCCTACAATCAGCCCCAGCATTTT.

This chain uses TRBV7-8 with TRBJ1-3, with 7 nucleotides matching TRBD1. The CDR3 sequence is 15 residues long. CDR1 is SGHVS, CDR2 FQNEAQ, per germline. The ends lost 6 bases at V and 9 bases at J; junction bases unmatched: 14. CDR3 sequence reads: CASSLGRDSSLTIYF. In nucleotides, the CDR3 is TGTGCCAGCAGTCTAGGAAGGGACAGTAGTCTCACCATATATTTT.

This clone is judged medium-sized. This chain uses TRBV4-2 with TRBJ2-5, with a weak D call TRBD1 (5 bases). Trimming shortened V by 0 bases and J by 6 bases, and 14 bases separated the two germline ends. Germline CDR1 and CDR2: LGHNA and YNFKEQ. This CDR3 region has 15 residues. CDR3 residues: CASSQEKGSFQTQYF. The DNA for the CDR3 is TGTGCCAGCAGCCAAGAAAAGGGGTCGTTCCAGACCCAGTACTTC.

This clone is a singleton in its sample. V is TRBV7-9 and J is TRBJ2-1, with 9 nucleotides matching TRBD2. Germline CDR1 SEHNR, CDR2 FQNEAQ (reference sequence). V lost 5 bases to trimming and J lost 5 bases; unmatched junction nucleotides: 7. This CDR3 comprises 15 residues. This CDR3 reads CASSPLAGYDNEQFF. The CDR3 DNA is TGTGCCAGCAGCCCTCTAGCGGGATACGACAATGAGCAGTTCTTC.

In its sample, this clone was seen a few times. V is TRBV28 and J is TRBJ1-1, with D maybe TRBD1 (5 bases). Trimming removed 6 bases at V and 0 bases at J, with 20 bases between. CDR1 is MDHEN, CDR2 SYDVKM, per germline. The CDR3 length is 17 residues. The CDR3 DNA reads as TGTGCCAGCAGATCTCTGGAGTGGGACCGCTTGAACACTGAAGCTTTCTTT. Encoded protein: CASRSLEWDRLNTEAFF.

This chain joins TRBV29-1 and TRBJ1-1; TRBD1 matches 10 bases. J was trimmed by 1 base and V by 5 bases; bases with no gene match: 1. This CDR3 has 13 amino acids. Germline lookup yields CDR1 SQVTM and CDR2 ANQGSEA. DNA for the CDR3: TGCAGCGTTCGGGACAGGGGGAACACTGAAGCTTTCTTT. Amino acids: CSVRDRGNTEAFF.

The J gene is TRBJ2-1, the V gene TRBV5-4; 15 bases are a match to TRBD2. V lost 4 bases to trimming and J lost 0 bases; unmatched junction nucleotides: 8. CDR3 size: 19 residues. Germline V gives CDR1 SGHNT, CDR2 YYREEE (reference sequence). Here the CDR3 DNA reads TGTGCCAGCAGCCCCGGGACTAGCGGGAGGTTTGGCTCCTACAATGAGCAGTTCTTC. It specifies CASSPGTSGRFGSYNEQFF. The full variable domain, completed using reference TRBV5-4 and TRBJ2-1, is ETGVTQSPTHLIKTRGQQVTLRCSSQSGHNTVSWYQQALGQGPQFIFQYYREEENGRGNFPPRFSGLQFPNYSSELNVNALELDDSALYLCASSPGTSGRFGSYNEQFFGPGTRLTVL.

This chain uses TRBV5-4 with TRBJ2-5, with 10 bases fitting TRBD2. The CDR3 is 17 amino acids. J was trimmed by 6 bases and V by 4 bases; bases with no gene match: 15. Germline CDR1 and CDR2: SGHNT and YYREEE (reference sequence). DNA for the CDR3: TGTGCCAGCAGCCCCGAAGCGGGAGGGCCTGGTGGGAAGACCCAGTACTTC. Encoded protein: CASSPEAGGPGGKTQYF.

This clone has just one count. CDR3 sequence reads: CASSRQGKASYEQYF. DNA of the CDR3: TGTGCCAGCAGTCGCCAGGGAAAAGCGTCCTACGAGCAGTACTTC. The genes are TRBV5-3 and TRBJ2-7; D is possibly TRBD1 (5 bases). TRBV5-3 is an ORF, and what it does is uncertain. This CDR3 is built from 15 residues. The V gene lost 8 bases and the J gene lost 1 base, with 19 bases spanning the gap.

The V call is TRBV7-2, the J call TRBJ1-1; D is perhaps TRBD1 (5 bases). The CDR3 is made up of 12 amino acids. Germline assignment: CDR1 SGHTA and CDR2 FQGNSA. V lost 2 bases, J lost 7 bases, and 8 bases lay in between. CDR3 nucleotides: TGTGCCAGCAGCTTAAGGGGCGGTGAAGCTTTCTTT. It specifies CASSLRGGEAFF.

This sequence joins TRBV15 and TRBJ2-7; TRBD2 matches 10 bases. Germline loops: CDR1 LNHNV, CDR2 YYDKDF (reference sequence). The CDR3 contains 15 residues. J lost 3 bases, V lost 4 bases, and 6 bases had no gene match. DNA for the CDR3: TGTGCCACCAGCATACCTAGCGGGAGTGTCTACGAGCAGTACTTC. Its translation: CATSIPSGSVYEQYF.

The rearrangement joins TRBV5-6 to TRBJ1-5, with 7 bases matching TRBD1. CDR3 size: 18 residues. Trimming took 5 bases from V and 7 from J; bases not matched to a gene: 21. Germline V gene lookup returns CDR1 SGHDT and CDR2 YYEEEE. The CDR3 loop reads CASRRGGRLQGPTQPQHF. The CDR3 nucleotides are TGTGCCAGCAGACGGGGGGGGAGATTACAGGGGCCCACACAGCCCCAGCATTTT.

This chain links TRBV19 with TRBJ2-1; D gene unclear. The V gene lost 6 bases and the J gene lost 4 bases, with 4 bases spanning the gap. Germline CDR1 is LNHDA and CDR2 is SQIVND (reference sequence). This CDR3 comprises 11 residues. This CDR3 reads CASSRYNEQFF. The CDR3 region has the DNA TGTGCCAGTAGCCGTTACAATGAGCAGTTCTTC. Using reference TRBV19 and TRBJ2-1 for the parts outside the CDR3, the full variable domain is DGGITQSPKYLFRKEGQNVTLSCEQNLNHDAMYWYRQDPGQGLRLIYYSQIVNDFQKGDIAEGYSVSREKKESFPLTVTSAQKNPTAFYLCASSRYNEQFFGPGTRLTVL.

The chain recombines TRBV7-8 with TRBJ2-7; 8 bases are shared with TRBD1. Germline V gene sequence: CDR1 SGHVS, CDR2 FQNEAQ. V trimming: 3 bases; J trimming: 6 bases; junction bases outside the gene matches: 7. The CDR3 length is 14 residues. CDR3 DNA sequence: TGTGCCAGCAGCTTGCAGACAGGGGACTCCGAGCAGTACTTC. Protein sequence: CASSLQTGDSEQYF.

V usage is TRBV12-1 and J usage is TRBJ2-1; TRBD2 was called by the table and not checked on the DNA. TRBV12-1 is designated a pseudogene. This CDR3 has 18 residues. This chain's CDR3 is CASSWQGLAGDHYNEQFF. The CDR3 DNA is TGTGCCAGCAGCTGGCAGGGACTAGCGGGAGACCACTACAATGAGCAGTTCTTC.

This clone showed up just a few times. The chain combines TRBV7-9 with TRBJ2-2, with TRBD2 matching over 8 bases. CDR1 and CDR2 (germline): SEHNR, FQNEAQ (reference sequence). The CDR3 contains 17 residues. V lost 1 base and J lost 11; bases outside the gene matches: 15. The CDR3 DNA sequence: TGTGCCAGCAGCTTAGTTGCGGGGGGCCTGGGGCAGTTCGAGCTGTTTTTT. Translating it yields CASSLVAGGLGQFELFF.

CDR3 protein: CSAGTGVNTEAFF. In DNA, the CDR3 is TGCAGCGCAGGGACAGGGGTAAACACTGAAGCTTTCTTT. This chain links TRBV29-1 with TRBJ1-1; 10 bases are a match to TRBD1. Germline V gives CDR1 SQVTM, CDR2 ANQGSEA. The V segment lost 7 bases and the J segment 2 bases; nucleotides outside the gene matches: 4. The CDR3 is 13 residues long.

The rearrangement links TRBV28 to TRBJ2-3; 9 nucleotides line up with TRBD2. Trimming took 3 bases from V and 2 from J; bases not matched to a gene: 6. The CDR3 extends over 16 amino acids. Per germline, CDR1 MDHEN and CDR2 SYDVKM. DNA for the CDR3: TGTGCCAGCAGTTTGAGCCTAGCGGGATCCACAGATACGCAGTATTTT. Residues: CASSLSLAGSTDTQYF.

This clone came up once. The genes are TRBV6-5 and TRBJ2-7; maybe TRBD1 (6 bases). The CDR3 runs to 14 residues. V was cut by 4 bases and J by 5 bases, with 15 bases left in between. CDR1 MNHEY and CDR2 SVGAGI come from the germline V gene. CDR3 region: CASSLRNRENEQYF. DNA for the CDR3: TGTGCCAGCAGTTTGAGGAACAGGGAAAACGAGCAGTACTTC.

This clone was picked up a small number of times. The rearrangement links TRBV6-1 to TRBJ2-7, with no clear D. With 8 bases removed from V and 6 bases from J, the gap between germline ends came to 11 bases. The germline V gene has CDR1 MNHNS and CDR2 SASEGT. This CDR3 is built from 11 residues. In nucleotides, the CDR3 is TGTGCCAGCCTATCCGTCTCCGAGCAGTACTTC. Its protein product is CASLSVSEQYF.

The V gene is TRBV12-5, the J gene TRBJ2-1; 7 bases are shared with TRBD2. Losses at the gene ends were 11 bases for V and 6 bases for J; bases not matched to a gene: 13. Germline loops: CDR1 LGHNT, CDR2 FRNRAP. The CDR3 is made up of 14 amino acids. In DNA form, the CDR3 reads TGTGCTCCAGCCTGGGGGGGTAACGTCAATGAGCAGTTCTTC. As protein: CAPAWGGNVNEQFF.

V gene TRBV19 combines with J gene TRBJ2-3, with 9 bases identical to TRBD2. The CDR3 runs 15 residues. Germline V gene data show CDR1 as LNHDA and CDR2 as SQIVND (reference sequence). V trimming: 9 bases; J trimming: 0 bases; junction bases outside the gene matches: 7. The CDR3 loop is CASAPRGGSTDTQYF. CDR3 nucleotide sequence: TGTGCCAGCGCACCGCGGGGGGGTAGCACAGATACGCAGTATTTT.

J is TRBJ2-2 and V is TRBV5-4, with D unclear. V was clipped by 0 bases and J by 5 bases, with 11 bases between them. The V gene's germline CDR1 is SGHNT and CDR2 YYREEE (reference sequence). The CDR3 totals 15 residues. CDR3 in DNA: TGTGCCAGCAGCTTGGCCCTTGGCTTGACCGGGGAGCTGTTTTTT. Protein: CASSLALGLTGELFF.